This TCR beta chain comes out of a study of blood T cells in healthy people across ages. Primers used in a second PCR of about 7 to 12 cycles were a sample-barcoded 5' primer and a J-beta primer mix. All samples gave at least 2.5 million CDR3-containing paired-end reads. TCRdb reprocessed the 5' RACE reads via MiXCR and lists one record per CDR3 protein. The sample lists 650,000 to 1,000,000 distinct CDR3 sequences, about 37% occurring once. Trimming removed 7 bases from V and 8 bases from J, with 15 bases in between. The CDR3 consists of 13 residues. The V and J genes are TRBV12-3 or TRBV12-4 and TRBJ2-1; D gene unclear. This sequence was found in a man aged 18 to 29 in good health. Sequencing was performed on blood. DNA for the CDR3: TGTGCCAGCACCCGGGTCCTCAGTTATGAGCAGTTCTTC. The encoded protein is CASTRVLSYEQFF.